A single TCR beta chain is shown here with its context. This entry is derived from a study of blood T cell repertoires in COVID-19. Adults between about 18 and 95 years of age took part from 20 to 25 US areas. Under the authors' procedure: Scientists estimated how many nucleated cells there were by amplifying reference gene primers. Clones were sequenced by immunoSEQ multiplex PCR, and TCRdb holds only the in-frame ones, with some missing. The DNA gave D and trimming, while V, J and clone size come from that table. The table has around 130,000 clones, roughly 80% seen once. This CDR3 region has 13 residues. V was shortened by 4 bases and J by 3 bases, with 7 bases between the two germline ends. From germline, CDR1 is LNHDA and CDR2 SQIVND (reference sequence).

Sequencing was carried out using PBMCs or T cells enriched from blood (not recorded which). This TCR was recovered from a young man who had recovered from COVID-19. This chain uses TRBV19 with TRBJ1-5; tentatively, D is TRBD1 (5 bases). For the CDR3, the DNA is TGTGCCAGTAGTAACAGGATCAATCAGCCCCAGCATTTT. It yields the protein CASSNRINQPQHF.